This T cell receptor beta chain stems from a study of blood T cell repertoires in COVID-19. Study-level background: Both acute and convalescent COVID-19 samples were obtained from the United States, Italy and Spain. T cells, B-cell-depleted T cells, or PBMCs provided the cDNA or gDNA that served as material.

Authors' methods: Counts of nucleated cells, estimated from reference gene primer amplification, were obtained. This table comes from immunoSEQ multiplex PCR, and its TCRdb copy is limited to in-frame clones, with some not included. The DNA gave D and trimming, while V, J and clone size come from that table. Of a few hundred thousand clones in the sample, around 85% were seen once. Germline CDR1 reads SSHAT; CDR2 reads FNYEAQ (reference sequence). Trimming took 5 bases from V and 2 from J; bases not matched to a gene: 8. The CDR3 covers 17 residues. This clone was counted once. The origin of this receptor is a woman in her fifties or sixties with acute or convalescent COVID-19. Specimen: peripheral blood. The chain is built from TRBV7-7 and TRBJ2-6; 8 nucleotides match TRBD1. In DNA form, the CDR3 reads TGTGCCAGCAGCCCCGGACAGGGCGGTACTGGGGCCAACGTCCTGACTTTC. This gives the protein CASSPGQGGTGANVLTF.